This T cell receptor (beta chain) was identified during a study of T cells in localized non-small cell lung cancer (dated by TCRdb to 2020 to 2021). General notes on the study: Comparing tumors with uninvolved tumor-adjacent lungs, the study looked at the T cell repertoires of a few hundred patients with early-stage NSCLC. The cohort was made up of a few hundred treatment-naive NSCLC patients whose localized lung tumors had been resected. A mean age of around 66 years was recorded for the NSCLC patients, of whom roughly 130 were male and over 100 were female.

Overall study results and their limits: Longer overall survival was associated with higher blood T cell density, whereas shorter survival was associated with higher adjacent-lung clonality. Multi-region tumor sequencing was not performed, so intratumor heterogeneity could not be excluded. Of the top 100 tumor clones, a median of roughly 53 were detected in paired uninvolved adjacent lung; under 35 were also among that lung's top 100. Uninvolved tumor-adjacent lung showed the highest T cell clonality, higher than tumor, which suggests more focused antigenic responses in the uninvolved tumor-adjacent lung. Because of the exploratory design, TCR variables were selected using unadjusted p-values without false-discovery rate correction.

With respect to this clone: This receptor's antigen is unknown. There are no base qualities to consult, and no much larger clone falls within one base.

The immunoSEQ Assay was used to sequence TCR beta CDR3 regions from DNA. On the study's bioinformatics: To compute T cell density, TCR beta template counts were normalized to usable DNA, which was estimated by amplifying housekeeping genes. The preseqR package was used to estimate richness by extrapolating to 400,000 templates for PBMC samples and to 120,000 templates for tissue samples. Clonality was defined as one minus Pielou's evenness. To identify tissue-enriched TCRs, differential abundance testing was run on productive amino-acid clonotypes with a minimum total count of 5 and an alpha of 0.1. The Jaccard Index and the Morisita Overlap Index were used to measure how much the repertoires overlapped between compartments. TCR beta CDR3s were clustered by GLIPH together with public tetramer-defined viral CDR3s, and at least three viral sequences plus V-gene enrichment were required for viral motifs. Not all clones reach the TCRdb copy of this immuneACCESS table, which keeps in-frame sequences only. Checked studies attribute under half of the gap to unresolved V genes and leave the rest unexplained. V, J and clone size derive from that table, while D and trimming were established from the DNA sequence. The sample contains about 45,000 clones, around nine tenths of them found a single time. Roughly a tenth of the sample comes from the top ten.

At diagnosis, tumor, uninvolved tumor-adjacent lung and peripheral blood were collected and then preserved as a mix of FFPE and fresh-frozen material. Blood samples were analyzed as peripheral blood mononuclear cells for TCR repertoire profiling. Trimming removed 0 bases from V and 6 bases from J; the gene matches leave 10 bases unexplained. Based on the germline V gene, the CDR1 and CDR2 sequences are LGHNA and YNFKEQ. The CDR3 goes from the cysteine to the phenylalanine over 17 residues. The kept DNA is CDR3 alone, 51 bases in frame from the first base. This chain is built from TRBV4-2 and TRBJ2-2; the junction holds 7 bases that match TRBD2. The material was PBMCs, obtained before any cancer treatment. The receptor was derived from a woman aged 40-75 years with stage II lung adenocarcinoma. The CDR3 reads CASSQDLPSGLAGELFF. In nucleotides, the sequence is TGTGCCAGCAGCCAAGACCTGCCTAGCGGATTGGCCGGGGAGCTGTTTTTT.